These T cell receptor beta chains were read from a single sample in a study of blood T cell repertoires in COVID-19. The table came from immunoSEQ multiplex PCR; TCRdb's copy has only in-frame clones and leaves some out. The table records fewer than 200,000 clones, 88% of them present only once. Sequenced input: PBMCs or T cells enriched from blood (not recorded which). The receptors originated from a woman younger than 35 who had recovered from COVID-19. CDR3s include the opening cysteine and the closing phenylalanine or tryptophan.

CDR3 protein	V gene	J gene
CATSDSSAGWAEAFF	TRBV24-1	TRBJ1-1
CASSNGPPRGGETQYF	TRBV6-2/TRBV6-3	TRBJ2-5
CASSEMAGHQPQHF	TRBV10-2	TRBJ1-5
CASSMGDINSPLHF	TRBV7-2	TRBJ1-6
CASSQLVGTGELFF	TRBV14	TRBJ2-2
CASSSGRGTDSPLHF	TRBV5-1	TRBJ1-6
CASRFSGLYEQYF	TRBV27	TRBJ2-7
CASSLIQGGRDEQYF	TRBV27	TRBJ2-7
CASSVGARYEQYF	TRBV6-5	TRBJ2-7
CASSPRWQMTGGPYGYTF	TRBV3-1/TRBV3-2	TRBJ1-2
CASSLLEKSYGYTF	TRBV28	TRBJ1-2
CSVGERGLRNEQFF	TRBV29-1	TRBJ2-1
CASSGGAGLRTDTQYF	TRBV28	TRBJ2-3
CASSSTNTEAFF	TRBV7-2	TRBJ1-1
CASSPTVGRGEAFF	TRBV14	TRBJ1-1
CSAPRYPTQYF	TRBV20-1	TRBJ2-3
CAISESKGQINSPLHF	TRBV10-3	TRBJ1-6
CASSQVVAGDNSYEQYF	TRBV4-1	TRBJ2-7
CASSPFRDSNQPQHF	TRBV18	TRBJ1-5
CASSYSTRGVEAFF	TRBV6-2/TRBV6-3	TRBJ1-1
CSVIGQNSYEQYF	TRBV29-1	TRBJ2-7
CASSQDPAGYNEQFF	TRBV3-1/TRBV3-2	TRBJ2-1
CASTFTGERGTEAFF	TRBV5-1	TRBJ1-1
CASGGWGQPQHF	TRBV5-8	TRBJ1-5
CASSSNRDRVDEQFF	TRBV7-9	TRBJ2-1
CASSSPPGGIYGYTF	TRBV19	TRBJ1-2
CASITHQGYAGELFF	TRBV7-9	TRBJ2-2
CASSEAANYGYTF	TRBV2	TRBJ1-2
CASSVKGTPRQFF	TRBV5-6	TRBJ2-1
CAGMAPTGGNEKLFF	TRBV28	TRBJ1-4
CASTGTGITDTQYF	TRBV5-5	TRBJ2-3
CATSDGTDGFF	TRBV24-1	TRBJ2-1
CASSETGVYYGYTF	TRBV18	TRBJ1-2
CASSHGTNYGYTF	TRBV3-1/TRBV3-2	TRBJ1-2
CAWSKGLAGGEAEQYF	TRBV30	TRBJ2-7
CASKAGTDNEQFF	TRBV11-3	TRBJ2-1
CASSQDEGNTIYF	TRBV4-3	TRBJ1-3
CASSDRDNEQFF	TRBV28	TRBJ2-1
CASHRKLPGQHNTGELFF	TRBV27	TRBJ2-2
CASSSNTWQPQHF	TRBV6-5	TRBJ1-5
CASSPQGRGMNTEAFF	TRBV11-2	TRBJ1-1
CASSLEDRPQYF	TRBV7-9	TRBJ2-3
CASSISTGGLAEQYF	TRBV19	TRBJ2-7
CASSARQGARDEQFF	TRBV11-3	TRBJ2-1
CASSPPVGFEQYF	TRBV18	TRBJ2-7
CAWGGDTVANTEAFF	TRBV30	TRBJ1-1
CASSQVSNSPLHF	TRBV4-1	TRBJ1-6
CASSLRQNNEQFF	TRBV5-6	TRBJ2-1
CASSAWFRLAGSEQYF	TRBV2	TRBJ2-7
CASSSPTGTHGYTF	TRBV11-2	TRBJ1-2
CASSREFLAGRETQYF	TRBV4-1	TRBJ2-5
CASYGLAGYLLDTQYF	TRBV2	TRBJ2-3
CASSGGQGVGNQPQHF	TRBV2	TRBJ1-5
CAWRGSDRGTYEQYF	TRBV30	TRBJ2-7
CASSPQSTYEQYF	TRBV27	TRBJ2-7
CASRNRDIDQPQHF	TRBV2	TRBJ1-5
CAIRPGSSGETQYF	TRBV10-3	TRBJ2-5
CASSQDGGGYGQETQYF	TRBV4-1	TRBJ2-5
CASSSQGNDGYTF	TRBV7-6	TRBJ1-2
CARPDRGFLTGELFF	TRBV5-8	TRBJ2-2